This TCR beta chain was recorded in a study of cytomegalovirus exposure and HLA in healthy donors. Study observations and caveats: While the bulk of TCR sequences proved rare, some public TCRs turned up in many donors. The finding came from a later analysis; first-cohort TCR clusters tended to co-occur in the 120 or so validation repertoires. The authors enumerated under 200 TCR beta chains as linked to cytomegalovirus.

Assay used: immunoSEQ multiplex PCR; TCRdb lists only in-frame clones, some missing. The data hold roughly 330,000 clones, with approximately 90% observed a single time. A remark on this clone: Its cognate antigen is unknown.

Sequences were obtained from PBMCs. The TCR was taken from a woman in her twenties or thirties in good health and CMV-seropositive.

DNA of the CDR3: TGTGCCAGCAGCAGGACTAGCGGGGCTAACGAGCAGTACTTC. This gives the protein CASSRTSGANEQYF. The rearrangement uses TRBV7-3 and TRBJ2-7; TRBD2 aligns across 12 bases. Unmatched junction bases numbered 4, after V lost 5 bases and J lost 5 bases. There are 14 residues in the CDR3. Per the germline V gene, CDR1 is SGHTA and CDR2 is FQGTGA.